These T cell receptor beta chains were read from a single sample in a study of CD8+ T cells in alopecia areata. Some clones are missing from TCRdb's copy, which holds only in-frame ones; the method was immunoSEQ multiplex PCR. Among 75,000 to 100,000 clones listed, just over 70% were seen once. The starting material was CD8+ T cells sorted from blood, obtained at week 44, from a patient treated with tofacitinib. Every receptor here comes from a human donor with alopecia areata. Both conserved end residues are part of each CDR3. The D gene is left open where the match is weak. Size is omitted from some rows. Given values are once, few, many or a class for expanded clones.

clone_size j_call cdr3_length v_call d_call cdr3_nt cdr3_aa
. TRBJ1-1 12 TRBV19 . TGTGCCAGTAGTGACCTCGGCCGAGAAGCTTTCTTT CASSDLGREAFF
few TRBJ2-1 16 TRBV4-2 TRBD2 TGTGCCAGCAGCCAAGAGGAGGCGGGGGGGTTCGGTGAGCAGTTCTTC CASSQEEAGGFGEQFF
. TRBJ2-3 12 TRBV9 . TGTGCCAGCAGCGTAGGGGGAGATACGCAGTATTTT CASSVGGDTQYF
. TRBJ2-7 15 TRBV18 . TGTGCCAGCTCACCCCAGAGTGGGCAGACCTACGAGCAGTACTTC CASSPQSGQTYEQYF
. TRBJ2-1 11 TRBV5-6 . TGTGCCAGCAGCTTAAGGAATGAGCAGTTCTTC CASSLRNEQFF
. TRBJ2-1 13 TRBV5-1 . TGCGCCAGCAGCTTGGGCCCCCACAATGAGCAGTTCTTC CASSLGPHNEQFF
. TRBJ2-7 11 TRBV7-2 . TGTGCCAGCAGCTTCGGCATCGAGCAGTACTTC CASSFGIEQYF
. TRBJ2-7 11 TRBV29-1 TRBD1 TGCAGCGTTTTACTGGGGCAGGGGGCAGTGTTC CSVLLGQGAVF
. TRBJ2-7 14 TRBV7-9 . TGTGCCAGCAGCCCTGATATTGGGGGGTACGAGCAGTACTTC CASSPDIGGYEQYF
. TRBJ1-5 15 TRBV19 . TGTGCCAGTAGGGACCGCGCGACGAGCAATCAGCCCCAGCATTTT CASRDRATSNQPQHF
. TRBJ2-2 12 TRBV30 . TGTGCCTGGAGTGTAGGGGCCGGGGAGCTGTTTTTT CAWSVGAGELFF